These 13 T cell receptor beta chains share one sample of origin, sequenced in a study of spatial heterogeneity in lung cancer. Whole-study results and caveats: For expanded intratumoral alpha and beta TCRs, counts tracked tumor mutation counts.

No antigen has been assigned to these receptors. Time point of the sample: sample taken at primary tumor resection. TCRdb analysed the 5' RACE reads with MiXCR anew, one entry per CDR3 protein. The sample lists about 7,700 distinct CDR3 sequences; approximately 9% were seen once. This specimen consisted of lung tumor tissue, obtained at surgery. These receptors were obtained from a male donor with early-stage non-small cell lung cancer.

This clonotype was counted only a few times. CDR3 bases: TGTGCCAGCAGCTTAGAGCTGTCCACCGCGAGGTCCTATAATTCACCCCTCCACTTT. Protein: CASSLELSTARSYNSPLHF. V is TRBV7-9 and J is TRBJ1-6; no reliable D call. CDR1 SEHNR and CDR2 FQNEAQ come from the germline V gene (reference sequence). V lost 1 base and J 1 base, leaving 17 bases between the germline ends. The CDR3 has 19 amino acids.

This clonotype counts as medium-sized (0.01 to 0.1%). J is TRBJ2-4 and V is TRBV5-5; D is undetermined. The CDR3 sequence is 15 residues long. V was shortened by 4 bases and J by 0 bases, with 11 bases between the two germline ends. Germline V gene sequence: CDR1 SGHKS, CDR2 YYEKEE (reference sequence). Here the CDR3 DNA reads TGTGCCAGCAGCCCAGTTGGCCTAGCCAAAAACATTCAGTACTTC. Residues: CASSPVGLAKNIQYF.

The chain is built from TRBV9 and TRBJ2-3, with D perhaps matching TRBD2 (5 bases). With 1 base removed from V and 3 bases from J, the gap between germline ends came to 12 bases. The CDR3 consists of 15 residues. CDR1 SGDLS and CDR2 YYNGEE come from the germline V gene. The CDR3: CASSVNIGMTDTQYF. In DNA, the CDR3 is TGTGCCAGCAGCGTAAATATCGGGATGACAGATACGCAGTATTTT.

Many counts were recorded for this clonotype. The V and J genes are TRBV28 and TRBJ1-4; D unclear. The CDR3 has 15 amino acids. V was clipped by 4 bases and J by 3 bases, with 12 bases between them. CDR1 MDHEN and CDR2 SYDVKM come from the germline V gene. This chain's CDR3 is CASSSTPDPNEKLFF. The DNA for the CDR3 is TGTGCCAGCAGTTCCACCCCCGACCCTAATGAAAAACTGTTTTTT.

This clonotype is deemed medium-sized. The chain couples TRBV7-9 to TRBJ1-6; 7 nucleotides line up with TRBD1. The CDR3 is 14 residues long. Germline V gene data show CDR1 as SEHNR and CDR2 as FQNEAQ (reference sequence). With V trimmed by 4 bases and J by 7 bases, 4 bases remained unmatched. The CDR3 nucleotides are TGTGCCAGCAGCTCAGGACAGGCGAATTCACCCCTCCACTTT. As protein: CASSSGQANSPLHF.

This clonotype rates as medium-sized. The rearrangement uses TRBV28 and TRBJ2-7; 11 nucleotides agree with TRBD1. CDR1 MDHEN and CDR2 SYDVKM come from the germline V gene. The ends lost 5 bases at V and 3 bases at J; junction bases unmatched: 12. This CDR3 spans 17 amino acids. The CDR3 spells CASSLTKRTGGYYEQYF. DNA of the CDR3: TGTGCCAGCAGTCTAACGAAAAGGACAGGGGGCTACTACGAGCAGTACTTC.

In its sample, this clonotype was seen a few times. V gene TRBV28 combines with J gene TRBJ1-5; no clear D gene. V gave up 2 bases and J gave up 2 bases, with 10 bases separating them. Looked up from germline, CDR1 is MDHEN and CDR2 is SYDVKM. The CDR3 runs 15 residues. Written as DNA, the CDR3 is TGTGCCAGCAGTTTAAAGCAGGTGGGCAATCAGCCCCAGCATTTT. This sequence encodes CASSLKQVGNQPQHF.

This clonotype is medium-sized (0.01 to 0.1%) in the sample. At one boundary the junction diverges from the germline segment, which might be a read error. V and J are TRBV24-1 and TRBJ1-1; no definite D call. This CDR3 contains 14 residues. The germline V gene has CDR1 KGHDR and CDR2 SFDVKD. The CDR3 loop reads CAPSRPSANTEAFF. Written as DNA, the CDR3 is TGTGCCCCCAGTCGGCCCTCGGCGAACACTGAAGCTTTCTTT.

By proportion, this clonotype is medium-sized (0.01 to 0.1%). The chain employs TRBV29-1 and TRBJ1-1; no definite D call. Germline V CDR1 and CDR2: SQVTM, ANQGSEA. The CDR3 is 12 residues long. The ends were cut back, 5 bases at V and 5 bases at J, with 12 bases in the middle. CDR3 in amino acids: CSVQGRATEAFF. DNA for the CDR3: TGCAGCGTTCAAGGGAGGGCGACTGAAGCTTTCTTT.

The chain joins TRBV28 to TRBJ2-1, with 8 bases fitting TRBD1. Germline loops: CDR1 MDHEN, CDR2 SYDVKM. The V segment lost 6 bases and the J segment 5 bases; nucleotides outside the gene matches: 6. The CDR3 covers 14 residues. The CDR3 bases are TGTGCCAGCAGGCCTCAGGGGGCTCACAATGAGCAGTTCTTC. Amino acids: CASRPQGAHNEQFF.

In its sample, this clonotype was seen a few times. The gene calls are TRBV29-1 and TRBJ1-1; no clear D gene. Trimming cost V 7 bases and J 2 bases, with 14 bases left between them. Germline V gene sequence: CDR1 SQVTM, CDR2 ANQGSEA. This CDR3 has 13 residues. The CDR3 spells CSAAQLLNTEAFF. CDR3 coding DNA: TGCAGCGCCGCCCAATTACTAAACACTGAAGCTTTCTTT.

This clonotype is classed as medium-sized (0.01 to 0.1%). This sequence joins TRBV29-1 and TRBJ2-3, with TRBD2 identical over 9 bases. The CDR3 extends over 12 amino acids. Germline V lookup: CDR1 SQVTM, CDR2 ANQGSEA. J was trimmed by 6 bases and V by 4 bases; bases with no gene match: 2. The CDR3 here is CSVGTSVDTQYF. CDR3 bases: TGCAGCGTTGGGACTAGCGTCGATACGCAGTATTTT.

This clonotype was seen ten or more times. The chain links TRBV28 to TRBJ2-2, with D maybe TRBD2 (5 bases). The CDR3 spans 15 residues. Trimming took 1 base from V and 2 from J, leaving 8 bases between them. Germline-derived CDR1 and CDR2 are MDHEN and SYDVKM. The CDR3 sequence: CASSLSRVNTGELFF. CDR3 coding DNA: TGTGCCAGCAGTTTATCGAGGGTTAACACCGGGGAGCTGTTTTTT.